Shown below are 26 T cell receptor beta chains from a single sample sequenced in a study of shared clonotypes between healthy human individuals. Sequenced by immunoSEQ multiplex PCR; TCRdb stores in-frame clones only, minus some. This sample has under 1,100,000 clones, with 78% found just once. The sample taken for sequencing was memory CD4+ T cells from PBMCs. Subset reported: CD45RA-negative fraction. The receptors derive from a young man in good health. Some clones in this sample may be carry-over from other donors' samples.

The genes are TRBV10-3 and TRBJ2-1; D is perhaps TRBD2 (6 bases). CDR1 is ENHRY and CDR2 is SYGVKD in the germline V gene. This CDR3 is 16 amino acids long. Trimming pared 6 bases from V and 2 bases from J, leaving 17 bases between. In DNA, the CDR3 is TGTGCCATCAGAGACAATTTGCGGGGAGCCTACAATGAGCAGTTCTTC. Its protein product is CAIRDNLRGAYNEQFF.

The chain has TRBV18 and TRBJ1-3; D not resolved. Trimming shortened V by 10 bases and J by 10 bases, and 17 bases separated the two germline ends. In germline, CDR1 is KGHSH, CDR2 LQKENI. The CDR3 has 12 amino acids. Here the CDR3 DNA reads TGTGCCACCCCTCTTCCCGGTGGTACCATATATTTT. It is translated as CATPLPGGTIYF. The entire variable domain, with the rest obtained from reference TRBV18 and TRBJ1-3, is as follows: NAGVMQNPRHLVRRRGQEARLRCSPMKGHSHVYWYRQLPEEGLKFMVYLQKENIIDESGMPKERFSAEFPKEGPSILRIQQVVRGDSAAYFCATPLPGGTIYFGEGSWLTVV.

V is TRBV7-6 and J is TRBJ2-3; TRBD2 might be the D (6 bases). CDR3 length: 16 amino acids. Germline CDR1 reads SGHVS; CDR2 reads FNYEAQ. The V and J ends lost 5 bases and 3 bases respectively, with 18 bases between them. The CDR3: CASSAWGYGGTDTQYF. In DNA form, the CDR3 reads TGTGCCAGCAGCGCGTGGGGCTACGGGGGTACAGATACGCAGTATTTT.

This clone occurred many times. V usage is TRBV7-8 and J usage is TRBJ2-7; D is uncertain. V gave up 1 base and J gave up 3 bases, with 7 bases separating them. Germline CDR1 reads SGHVS; CDR2 reads FQNEAQ. The CDR3 loop spans 13 amino acids. CDR3 nucleotides: TGTGCCAGCAGCTTAGAGGCCGACTACGAGCAGTACTTC. Translating gives CASSLEADYEQYF. Complete variable domain (other parts from reference TRBV7-8 and TRBJ2-7): GAGVSQSPRYKVAKRGQDVALRCDPISGHVSLFWYQQALGQGPEFLTYFQNEAQLDKSGLPSDRFFAERPEGSVSTLKIQRTQQEDSAVYLCASSLEADYEQYFGPGTRLTVT.

This sequence joins TRBV19 and TRBJ1-5, with D unclear. CDR3 length: 15 amino acids. The ends were cut back, 8 bases at V and 0 bases at J, with 14 bases in the middle. Germline V gene data show CDR1 as LNHDA and CDR2 as SQIVND (reference sequence). CDR3 sequence (DNA): TGTGCCAGTCGAGGAACACACCATAGCAATCAGCCCCAGCATTTT. Its protein is CASRGTHHSNQPQHF.

V and J are TRBV29-1 and TRBJ2-7; 10 bases map to TRBD1. The germline CDR1 and CDR2 sequences are SQVTM and ANQGSEA. The V gene end was trimmed by 7 bases and the J gene end by 2 bases; junction bases not matched to a gene: 5. The CDR3 runs 13 residues. The CDR3 protein is CSAGTGAAYEQYF. In DNA form, the CDR3 reads TGCAGCGCCGGGACAGGGGCCGCCTACGAGCAGTACTTC.

This clone turned up a few times. The chain uses TRBV14 and TRBJ1-4; D is perhaps TRBD1 (5 bases). The CDR3 contains 15 residues. Deletions cut 5 bases from V and 5 bases from J, with 15 bases between. CDR1 and CDR2 from the germline V gene are SGHDN and FVKESK. This CDR3 is CASSVRQPKNEKLFF. CDR3 in DNA: TGTGCCAGCAGCGTCCGACAGCCCAAAAATGAAAAACTGTTTTTT.

This clone turned up a few times. V and J are TRBV6-6 and TRBJ1-1; a possible D gene is TRBD1 (6 bases). There are 14 residues in the CDR3. The V gene's germline CDR1 is MNHNY and CDR2 SVGAGI (reference sequence). The V gene lost 6 bases and the J gene lost 2 bases, with 13 bases spanning the gap. CDR3 bases: TGTGCCAGCAGACAACCGGGACACAACACTGAAGCTTTCTTT. Its translation is CASRQPGHNTEAFF.

This chain connects TRBV5-5 to TRBJ2-7, with D unclear. The CDR3 is made up of 19 amino acids. Germline CDR1 reads SGHKS; CDR2 reads YYEKEE (reference sequence). Deletions cut 4 bases from V and 0 bases from J, with 26 bases between. CDR3 nucleotide sequence: TGTGCCAGCAGCAACCGTGCCGTGGGTATGGCCTTTATCTCCTACGAGCAGTACTTC. It is translated as CASSNRAVGMAFISYEQYF. The entire variable domain, with the rest obtained from reference TRBV5-5 and TRBJ2-7, is as follows: DAGVTQSPTHLIKTRGQQVTLRCSPISGHKSVSWYQQVLGQGPQFIFQYYEKEERGRGNFPDRFSARQFPNYSSELNVNALLLGDSALYLCASSNRAVGMAFISYEQYFGPGTRLTVT.

V usage is TRBV6-4 and J usage is TRBJ2-3; 10 bases agree with TRBD2. V was clipped by 2 bases and J by 2 bases; unmatched bases: 1. The length of the CDR3 is 15 residues. CDR1 is MRHNA and CDR2 is SNTAGT in the germline V gene. The DNA for the CDR3 is TGTGCCAGCAGTGACGGGACTAGCGACACAGATACGCAGTATTTT. Its protein product is CASSDGTSDTDTQYF.

This chain joins TRBV9 and TRBJ2-1; TRBD1 matches at 8 bases. The ends lost 4 bases at V and 0 bases at J; junction bases unmatched: 3. CDR1 SGDLS and CDR2 YYNGEE come from the germline V gene. This CDR3 is 15 amino acids long. The CDR3 bases are TGTGCCAGCAGCACAGGGGGGAGCTCCTACAATGAGCAGTTCTTC. Translated: CASSTGGSSYNEQFF.

The count of this clone is one. This chain joins TRBV28 and TRBJ2-3, with 7 bases that match TRBD1. The CDR3 runs 14 residues. Germline CDR1 is MDHEN and CDR2 is SYDVKM. Trimming removed 5 bases from V and 2 bases from J; junction bases left unmatched: 4. This CDR3 reads CASSPDRATDTQYF. The CDR3 coding sequence is TGTGCCAGCAGTCCTGACAGGGCCACAGATACGCAGTATTTT.

The genes are TRBV19 and TRBJ2-3; D call uncertain. V shed 6 bases and J shed 10 bases, with 17 bases lying between them. Looked up from germline, CDR1 is LNHDA and CDR2 is SQIVND (reference sequence). The CDR3 consists of 13 residues. DNA of the CDR3: TGTGCCAGTAGCCAACCTACAGTACCTCCGCAGTATTTT. Translation: CASSQPTVPPQYF. Filled out from reference TRBV19 and TRBJ2-3, the complete variable domain reads DGGITQSPKYLFRKEGQNVTLSCEQNLNHDAMYWYRQDPGQGLRLIYYSQIVNDFQKGDIAEGYSVSREKKESFPLTVTSAQKNPTAFYLCASSQPTVPPQYFGPGTRLTVL.

This chain uses TRBV4-1 with TRBJ1-2; the D gene is possibly TRBD1 (5 bases). Trimming stripped 1 base from V and 5 bases from J, with 26 bases between. Germline lookup yields CDR1 MGHRA and CDR2 YSYEKL. The CDR3 covers 19 residues. CDR3 DNA: TGCGCCAGCAGCCAAGCGTGGAGGGGTAGGGGAGGGTCTTCTTATGGCTACACCTTC. Its translation is CASSQAWRGRGGSSYGYTF.

The V call is TRBV2, the J call TRBJ2-5, with D hard to call. Germline CDR1 and CDR2: SNHLY and FYNNEI. The ends were cut back, 7 bases at V and 5 bases at J, with 17 bases in the middle. The CDR3 is 14 amino acids. CDR3 sequence: CASNGRVKSETQYF. For the CDR3, the DNA is TGTGCCAGCAACGGCAGAGTTAAGTCGGAGACCCAGTACTTC.

Note on this clone: The sample holds other DNA sequences that translate to the same CDR3. The chain combines TRBV7-9 with TRBJ2-1, with 10 bases matching TRBD1. Germline loops: CDR1 SEHNR, CDR2 FQNEAQ (reference sequence). V was clipped by 1 base and J by 4 bases; unmatched bases: 1. CDR3 size: 15 residues. CDR3 in amino acids: CASSLGQGAYNEQFF. The DNA of the CDR3 is TGTGCCAGCAGCTTAGGACAGGGGGCATACAATGAGCAGTTCTTC.

The V call is TRBV5-1, the J call TRBJ1-1; D is perhaps TRBD1 (5 bases). The germline CDR1 and CDR2 sequences are SGHRS and YFSETQ. Deletions cut 0 bases from V and 3 bases from J, with 12 bases between. The CDR3 contains 15 residues. The CDR3 protein is CASSLDEGRDTEAFF. The CDR3 bases are TGCGCCAGCAGCTTGGATGAGGGGAGAGACACTGAAGCTTTCTTT.

This clone was observed a single time. Additional DNA sequences in this sample encode the identical CDR3. V and J are TRBV5-1 and TRBJ2-3; 8 bases are a match to TRBD2. Germline CDR1 SGHRS, CDR2 YFSETQ. The CDR3 is 14 amino acids. The V segment lost 2 bases and the J segment 4 bases; nucleotides outside the gene matches: 3. This chain's CDR3 is CASSFGAGADTQYF. The CDR3 DNA follows: TGCGCCAGCAGCTTTGGAGCGGGAGCAGATACGCAGTATTTT.

This clone was seen a handful of times. This chain links TRBV19 with TRBJ1-4; D gene uncertain. Germline CDR1 is LNHDA and CDR2 is SQIVND (reference sequence). CDR3 length equals 16 residues. Trimming left V 5 bases short and J 4 bases short, with 17 bases between. The CDR3 sequence is CASSPSFDGYNEKLFF. The CDR3 DNA reads TGTGCCAGTAGTCCGTCCTTTGACGGTTATAATGAAAAACTGTTTTTT.

This clone appeared a single time. V usage is TRBV5-8 and J usage is TRBJ2-3, with a possible D match to TRBD1 (6 bases). Germline-derived CDR1 and CDR2 are SGHTS and YDEGEE. The CDR3 totals 15 residues. V lost 4 bases and J 2 bases, leaving 14 bases between the germline ends. CDR3 sequence (DNA): TGTGCCAGCAGCCTGACCGGGACACACACAGATACGCAGTATTTT. It is translated as CASSLTGTHTDTQYF.

The chain has TRBV2 and TRBJ1-1; tentative D call: TRBD1 (5 bases). Germline lookup yields CDR1 SNHLY and CDR2 FYNNEI. The V gene lost 9 bases and the J gene lost 2 bases, with 19 bases spanning the gap. The CDR3 is made up of 15 amino acids. The DNA for the CDR3 is TGTGCCAGACGTAATACCCGGGGACCAAACACTGAAGCTTTCTTT. The encoded protein is CARRNTRGPNTEAFF.

This clone was picked up a small number of times. The chain is built from TRBV18 and TRBJ1-5; TRBD1 might be the D (5 bases). This CDR3 comprises 15 residues. The germline V gene has CDR1 KGHSH and CDR2 LQKENI. Trimming stripped 1 base from V and 5 bases from J, with 12 bases between. In DNA form, the CDR3 reads TGTGCCAGCTCACCACGTGAGGGGTTTGATCAGCCCCAGCATTTT. It codes for CASSPREGFDQPQHF. The whole variable domain, filled in from reference TRBV18 and TRBJ1-5, reads NAGVMQNPRHLVRRRGQEARLRCSPMKGHSHVYWYRQLPEEGLKFMVYLQKENIIDESGMPKERFSAEFPKEGPSILRIQQVVRGDSAAYFCASSPREGFDQPQHFGDGTRLSIL.

The rearrangement joins TRBV30 to TRBJ1-2; D is ambiguous. Deletions cut 0 bases from V and 6 bases from J, with 14 bases between. Per the germline V gene, CDR1 is GTSNPN and CDR2 is SVGIG (reference sequence). This CDR3 is built from 14 residues. The CDR3 is CAWSVVVDAHGYTF. CDR3 in DNA: TGTGCCTGGAGTGTGGTGGTGGACGCCCATGGCTACACCTTC. The entire variable domain, with the rest obtained from reference TRBV30 and TRBJ1-2, is as follows: SQTIHQWPATLVQPVGSPLSLECTVEGTSNPNLYWYRQAAGRGLQLLFYSVGIGQISSEVPQNLSASRPQDRQFILSSKKLLLSDSGFYLCAWSVVVDAHGYTFGSGTRLTVV.

The chain carries TRBV6-4 and TRBJ2-1; no firm D call. Germline-derived CDR1 and CDR2 are MRHNA and SNTAGT. V shed 0 bases and J shed 6 bases, with 12 bases lying between them. This CDR3 has 15 amino acids. The CDR3 sequence: CASSDSELLRNEQFF. For the CDR3, the DNA is TGTGCCAGCAGTGACTCGGAACTCCTTCGCAATGAGCAGTTCTTC.

V usage is TRBV5-1 and J usage is TRBJ1-2; possibly TRBD1 for D (5 bases). The germline V gene has CDR1 SGHRS and CDR2 YFSETQ. The V end was cut by 1 base, the J end by 4 bases, with 17 bases between. The CDR3 has 16 amino acids. The CDR3 region is CASSLNRGSGSYGYTF. DNA of the CDR3: TGCGCCAGCAGCTTGAACCGGGGCTCGGGGAGCTATGGCTACACCTTC.

V usage is TRBV7-9 and J usage is TRBJ1-2; no reliable D call. The CDR3 consists of 13 residues. V was shortened by 6 bases and J by 5 bases, with 13 bases between the two germline ends. CDR1 is SEHNR, CDR2 FQNEAQ, per germline (reference sequence). CDR3 nucleotides: TGTGCCAGCAGTACCGAGGGAGTTTATGGCTACACCTTC. Translated: CASSTEGVYGYTF.